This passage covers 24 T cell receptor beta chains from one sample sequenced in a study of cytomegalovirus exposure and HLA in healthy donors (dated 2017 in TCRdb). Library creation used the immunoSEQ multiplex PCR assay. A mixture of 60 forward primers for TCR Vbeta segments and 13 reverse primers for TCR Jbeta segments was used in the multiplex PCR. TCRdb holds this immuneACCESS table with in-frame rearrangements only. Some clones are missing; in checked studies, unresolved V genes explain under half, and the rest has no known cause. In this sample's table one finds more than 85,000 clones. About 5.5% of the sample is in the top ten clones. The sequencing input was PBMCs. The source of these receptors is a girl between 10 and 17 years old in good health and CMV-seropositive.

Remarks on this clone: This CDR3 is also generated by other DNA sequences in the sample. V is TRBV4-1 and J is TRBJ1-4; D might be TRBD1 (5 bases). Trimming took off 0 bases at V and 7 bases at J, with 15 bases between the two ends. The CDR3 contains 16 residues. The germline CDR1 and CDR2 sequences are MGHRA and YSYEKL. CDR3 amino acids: CASSQDVAGLAEKLFF. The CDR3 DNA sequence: TGCGCCAGCAGCCAAGACGTCGCAGGGCTTGCTGAAAAACTGTTTTTT.

The DNA for the CDR3 is TGTGCCAGCTCCCCAGGGGAGTTGAGCAATCAGCCCCAGCATTTT. Translation: CASSPGELSNQPQHF. The chain carries TRBV18 and TRBJ1-5; D perhaps matches TRBD1 (6 bases). Trimming removed 6 bases from V and 1 base from J, with 13 bases in between. This CDR3 spans 15 amino acids. From germline, CDR1 is KGHSH and CDR2 LQKENI.

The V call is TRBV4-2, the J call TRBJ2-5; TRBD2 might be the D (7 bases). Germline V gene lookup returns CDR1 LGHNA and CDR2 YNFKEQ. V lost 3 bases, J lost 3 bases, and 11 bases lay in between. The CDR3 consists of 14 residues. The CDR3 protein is CASSHAGAEETQYF. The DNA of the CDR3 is TGTGCCAGCAGCCATGCGGGGGCCGAAGAGACCCAGTACTTC.

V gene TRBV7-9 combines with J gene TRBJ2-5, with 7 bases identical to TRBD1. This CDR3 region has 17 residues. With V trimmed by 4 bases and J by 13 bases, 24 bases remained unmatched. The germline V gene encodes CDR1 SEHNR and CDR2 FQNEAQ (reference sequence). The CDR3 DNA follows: TGTGCCAGCAGCTCAACAACCCGCGGACAGGTTTTGGGGGTTCTGTACTTC. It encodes CASSSTTRGQVLGVLYF.

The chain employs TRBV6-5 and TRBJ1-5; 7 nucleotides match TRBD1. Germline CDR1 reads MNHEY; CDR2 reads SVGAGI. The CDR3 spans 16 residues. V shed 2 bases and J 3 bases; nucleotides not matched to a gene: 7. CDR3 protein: CASSYGGQTLNQPQHF. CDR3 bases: TGTGCCAGCAGTTACGGGGGACAGACCCTCAATCAGCCCCAGCATTTT.

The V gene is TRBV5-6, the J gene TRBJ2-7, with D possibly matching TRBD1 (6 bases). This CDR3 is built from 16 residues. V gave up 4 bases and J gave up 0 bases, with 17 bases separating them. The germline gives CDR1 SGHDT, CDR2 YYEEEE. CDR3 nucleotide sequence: TGTGCCAGCAGCGACGACAGGTTCCGTGGCTCCTACGAGCAGTACGTC. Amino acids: CASSDDRFRGSYEQYV.

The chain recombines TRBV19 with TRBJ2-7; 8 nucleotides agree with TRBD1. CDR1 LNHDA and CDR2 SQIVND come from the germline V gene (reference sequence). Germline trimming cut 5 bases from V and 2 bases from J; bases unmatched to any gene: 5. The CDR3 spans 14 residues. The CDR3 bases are TGTGCCAGTAGTCCATGGGACAGGACCTACGAGCAGTACTTC. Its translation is CASSPWDRTYEQYF.

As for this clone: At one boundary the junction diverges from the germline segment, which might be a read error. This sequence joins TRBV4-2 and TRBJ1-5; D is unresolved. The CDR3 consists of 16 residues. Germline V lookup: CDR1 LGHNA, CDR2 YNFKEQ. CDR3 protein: CASSPTRTGSNQHQHF. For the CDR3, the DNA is TGTGCCAGCAGCCCCACACGGACGGGGAGCAATCAGCACCAGCATTTT.

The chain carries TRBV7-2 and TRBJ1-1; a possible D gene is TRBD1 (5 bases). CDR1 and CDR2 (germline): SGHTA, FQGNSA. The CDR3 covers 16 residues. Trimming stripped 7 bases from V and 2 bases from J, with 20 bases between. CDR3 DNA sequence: TGTGCCAGCACCCTAGGGGATGGGATTCCTAACACTGAAGCTTTCTTT. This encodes CASTLGDGIPNTEAFF.

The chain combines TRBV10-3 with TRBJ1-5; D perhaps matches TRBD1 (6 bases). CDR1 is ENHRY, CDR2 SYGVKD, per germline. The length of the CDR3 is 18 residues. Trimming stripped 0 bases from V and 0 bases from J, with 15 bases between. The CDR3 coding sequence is TGTGCCATCAGTGAGTCAGTCCCTGGACAGTATAGCAATCAGCCCCAGCATTTT. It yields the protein CAISESVPGQYSNQPQHF.

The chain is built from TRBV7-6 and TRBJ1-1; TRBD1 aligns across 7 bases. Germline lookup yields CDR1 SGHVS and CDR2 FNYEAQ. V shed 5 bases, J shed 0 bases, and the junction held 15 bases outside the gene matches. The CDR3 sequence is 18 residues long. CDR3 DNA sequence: TGTGCCAGCAGCGCCTACCCACAGGGGAACGTGATGAACACTGAAGCTTTCTTT. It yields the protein CASSAYPQGNVMNTEAFF.

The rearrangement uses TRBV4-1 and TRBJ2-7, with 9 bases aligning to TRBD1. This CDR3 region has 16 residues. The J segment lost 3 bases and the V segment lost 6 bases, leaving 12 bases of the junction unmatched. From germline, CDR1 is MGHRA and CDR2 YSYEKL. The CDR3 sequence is CASSREPGQGYYEQYF. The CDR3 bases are TGCGCCAGCAGTCGTGAACCGGGACAGGGATACTACGAGCAGTACTTC.

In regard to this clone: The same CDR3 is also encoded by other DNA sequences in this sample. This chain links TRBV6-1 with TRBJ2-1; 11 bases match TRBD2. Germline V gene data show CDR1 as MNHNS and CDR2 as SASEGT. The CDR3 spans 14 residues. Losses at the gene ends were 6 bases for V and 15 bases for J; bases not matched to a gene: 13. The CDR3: CASSAAGTSGHWFF. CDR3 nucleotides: TGTGCCAGCAGCGCGGCAGGGACTAGCGGTCACTGGTTCTTC.

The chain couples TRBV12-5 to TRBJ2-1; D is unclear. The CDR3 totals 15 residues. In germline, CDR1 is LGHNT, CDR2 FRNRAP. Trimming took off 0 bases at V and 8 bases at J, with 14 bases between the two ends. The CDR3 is CASGLVPSSRDEQFF. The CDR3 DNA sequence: TGTGCTAGTGGTTTGGTACCTTCGTCTCGGGATGAGCAGTTCTTC.

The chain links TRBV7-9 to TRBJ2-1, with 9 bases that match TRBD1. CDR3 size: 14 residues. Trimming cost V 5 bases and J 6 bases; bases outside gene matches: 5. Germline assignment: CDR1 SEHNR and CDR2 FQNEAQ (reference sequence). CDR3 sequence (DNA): TGTGCCAGCAGCACGGGACAGGGATTCAATGAGCAGTTCTTC. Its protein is CASSTGQGFNEQFF.

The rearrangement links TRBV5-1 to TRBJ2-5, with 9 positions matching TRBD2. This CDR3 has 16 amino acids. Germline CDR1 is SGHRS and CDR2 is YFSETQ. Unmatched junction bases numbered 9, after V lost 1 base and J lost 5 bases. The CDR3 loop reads CASSLSLAGEWETQYF. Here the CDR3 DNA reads TGCGCCAGCAGCTTGTCGTTAGCGGGGGAGTGGGAGACCCAGTACTTC.

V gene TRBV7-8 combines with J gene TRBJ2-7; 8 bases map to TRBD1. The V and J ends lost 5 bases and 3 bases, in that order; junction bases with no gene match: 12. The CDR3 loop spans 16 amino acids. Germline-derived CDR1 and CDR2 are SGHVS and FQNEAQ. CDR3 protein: CASSTLTGGPDYEQYV. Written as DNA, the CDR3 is TGTGCCAGCAGCACCTTAACAGGGGGACCTGACTACGAGCAGTACGTC.

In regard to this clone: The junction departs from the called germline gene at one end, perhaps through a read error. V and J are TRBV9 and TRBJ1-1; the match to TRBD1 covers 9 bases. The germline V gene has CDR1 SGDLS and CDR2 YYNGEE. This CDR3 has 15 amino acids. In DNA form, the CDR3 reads TGTGCCAGCAGCGTAGATGGGACAGGGAACACTGAAGATTTCTTT. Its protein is CASSVDGTGNTEDFF.

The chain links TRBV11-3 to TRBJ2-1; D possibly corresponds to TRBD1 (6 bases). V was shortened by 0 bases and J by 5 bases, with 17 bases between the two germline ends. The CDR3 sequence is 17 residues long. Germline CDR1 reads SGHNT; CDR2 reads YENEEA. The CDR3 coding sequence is TGTGCCAGCAGCTTAGATCTTATCCTGGGACACCACAATGAGCAGTTCTTC. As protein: CASSLDLILGHHNEQFF.

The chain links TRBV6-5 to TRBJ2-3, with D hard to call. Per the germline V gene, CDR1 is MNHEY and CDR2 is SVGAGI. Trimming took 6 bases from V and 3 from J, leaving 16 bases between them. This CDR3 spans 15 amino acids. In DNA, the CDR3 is TGTGCCAGCAGCTTAATGGGCATCACAACAGATACGCAGTATTTT. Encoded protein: CASSLMGITTDTQYF.

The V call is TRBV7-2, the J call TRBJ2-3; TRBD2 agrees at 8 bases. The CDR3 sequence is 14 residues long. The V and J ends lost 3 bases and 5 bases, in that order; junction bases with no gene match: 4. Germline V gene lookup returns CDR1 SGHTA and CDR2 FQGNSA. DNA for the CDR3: TGTGCCAGCAGCTTTAACGGGGGGGTAGATACGCAGTATTTT. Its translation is CASSFNGGVDTQYF.

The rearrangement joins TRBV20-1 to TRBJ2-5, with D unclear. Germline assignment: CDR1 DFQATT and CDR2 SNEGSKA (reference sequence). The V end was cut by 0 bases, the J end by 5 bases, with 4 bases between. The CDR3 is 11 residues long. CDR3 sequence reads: CSARDMETQYF. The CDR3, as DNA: TGCAGTGCTAGAGATATGGAGACCCAGTACTTC.

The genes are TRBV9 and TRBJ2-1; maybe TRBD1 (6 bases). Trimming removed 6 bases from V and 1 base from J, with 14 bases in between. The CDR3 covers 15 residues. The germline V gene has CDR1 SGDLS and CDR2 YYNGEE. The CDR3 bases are TGTGCCAGCACTACCGGGACACGTTCCTACAATGAGCAGTTCTTC. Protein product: CASTTGTRSYNEQFF.

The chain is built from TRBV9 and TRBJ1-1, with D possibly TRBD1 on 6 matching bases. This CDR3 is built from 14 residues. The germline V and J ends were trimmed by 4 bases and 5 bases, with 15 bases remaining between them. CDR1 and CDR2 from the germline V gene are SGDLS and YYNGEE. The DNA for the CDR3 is TGTGCCAGCAGCAGCTCACGGACAGAAACTGAAGCTTTCTTT. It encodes CASSSSRTETEAFF.